Reported below is one T cell receptor (beta chain). This clonotype was observed at least ten times. There is no known antigen for this receptor. No base quality information exists; no much larger clone differs at one position. The run used an Illumina HiSeq 2500. TCR beta libraries were prepared by quantitative 5'-RACE with molecular barcodes. Turning to the authors' computational methods: A new computational method based on a probabilistic model of VDJ rearrangement was used to identify disease-linked TCR variants. TCRdb itself trimmed the public reads at Q25 with fastp, ran MiXCR and retained productive beta chains. CDR3 protein sequences are deduplicated, and each keeps its most common genes and DNA. TCRdb, not the authors, supplied the V and J calls. This sample holds about 92,000 distinct CDR3 sequences; approximately 9% were observed only once. In total, the top ten clones hold just over 5% of the sample.

The sample comes from a study of CD8 T cells in ankylosing spondylitis (dated by TCRdb to the late 2010s). For context, the study as a whole: The study set out to find disease-linked TCR variants by profiling T cell receptor beta repertoires in ankylosing spondylitis patients and healthy donors. The full study cohort comprised about 23 ankylosing spondylitis patients and some 100 healthy donors. Peripheral blood was sampled, and synovial fluid was additionally collected from ankylosing spondylitis patients.

General study outcomes and caveats: Blood from ankylosing spondylitis patients appeared to be characterized by a TCR beta motif composed of eight highly homologous amino acid variants. Significant enrichment of the disease-linked clones was reported in matched synovial fluid samples from ankylosing spondylitis patients. Some motif variants were previously reported in synovial fluid and blood of reactive arthritis patients, suggesting common disease-initiation mechanisms. The disease-linked clones showed a CD8+ phenotype and occurred at relatively low frequencies in peripheral blood.

Including the terminal cysteine and phenylalanine, the CDR3 comprises 16 residues. CDR3 DNA is the only sequence kept; it has 48 bases, read in frame from the first base. Germline trimming: 5 bases from V, 3 bases from J; junction bases outside gene matches: 10. Sequencing input: blood, either unsorted or a sorted T cell fraction (not recorded which). The chain was built from TRBV12-3 or TRBV12-4 and TRBJ1-1, with 9 bases matching TRBD1. The source of this sequence is a male donor with ankylosing spondylitis or in good health (not recorded which). This receptor has the CDR3 CASSPGTGFGDTEAFF. The DNA sequence is as follows: TGTGCCAGCAGTCCCGGGACAGGGTTTGGAGACACTGAAGCTTTCTTT.